The source of this T cell receptor (beta chain) is a study of blood T cells in healthy people across ages. Study-level results: Any conclusive comparison of naive versus antigen-experienced cells was prevented by using unsorted PBMCs. The authors considered diversity estimates from one million T cells to be underestimates.

With a J-beta primer mix and a sample-barcoded 5' primer, a second PCR ran 7 to 11 cycles. A single record per CDR3 protein comes from TCRdb applying MiXCR to the 5' RACE reads. The sample has approximately 1,700,000 distinct CDR3 sequences; 35% to 50% are singletons. Trimming shortened V by 4 bases and J by 1 base, and 8 bases separated the two germline ends. This CDR3 has 14 residues. CDR1 and CDR2 from the germline V gene are MDHEN and SYDVKM. This clonotype was picked up a small number of times. The antigen is undetermined. This clonotype originated in a human donor in good health. The chain employs TRBV28 and TRBJ1-5; D call uncertain. Sequences were obtained from blood. In DNA form, the CDR3 reads TGTGCCAGCAGTTGGGCGGTAAGCAATCAGCCCCAGCATTTT. This gives the protein CASSWAVSNQPQHF.